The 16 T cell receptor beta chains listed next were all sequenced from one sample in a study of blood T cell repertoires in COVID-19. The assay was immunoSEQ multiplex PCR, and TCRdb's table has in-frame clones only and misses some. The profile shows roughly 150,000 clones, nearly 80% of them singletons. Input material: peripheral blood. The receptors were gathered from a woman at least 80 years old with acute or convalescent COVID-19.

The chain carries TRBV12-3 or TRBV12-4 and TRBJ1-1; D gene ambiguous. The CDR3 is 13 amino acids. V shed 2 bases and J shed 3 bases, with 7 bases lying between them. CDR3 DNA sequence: TGTGCCAGCAGTTTACGGGAAGACACTGAAGCTTTCTTT. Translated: CASSLREDTEAFF.

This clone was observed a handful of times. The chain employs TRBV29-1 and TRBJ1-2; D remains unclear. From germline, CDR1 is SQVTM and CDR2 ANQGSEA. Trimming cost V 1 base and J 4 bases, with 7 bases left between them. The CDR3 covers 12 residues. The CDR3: CSVEGQVYGYTF. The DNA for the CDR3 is TGCAGCGTTGAAGGGCAGGTCTATGGCTACACCTTC.

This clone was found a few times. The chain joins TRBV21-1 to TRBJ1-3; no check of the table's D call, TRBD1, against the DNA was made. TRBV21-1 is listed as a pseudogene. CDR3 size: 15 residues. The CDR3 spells CASSKESSSGNTIYF. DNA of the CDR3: TGTGCCAGCAGCAAAGAGTCCAGCTCTGGAAACACCATATATTTT.

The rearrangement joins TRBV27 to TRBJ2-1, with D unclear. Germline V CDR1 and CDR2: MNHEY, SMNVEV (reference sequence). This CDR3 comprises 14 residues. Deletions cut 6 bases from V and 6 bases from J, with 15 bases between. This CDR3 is CASRTSLRSNEQFF. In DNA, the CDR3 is TGTGCCAGCAGGACTTCGTTAAGATCCAATGAGCAGTTCTTC.

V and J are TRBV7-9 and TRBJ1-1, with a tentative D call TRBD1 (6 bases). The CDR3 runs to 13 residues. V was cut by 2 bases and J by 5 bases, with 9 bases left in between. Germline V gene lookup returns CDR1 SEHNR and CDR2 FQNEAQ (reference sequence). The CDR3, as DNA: TGTGCCAGCAGCTTACAGGGGTGGACTGAAGCTTTCTTT. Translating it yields CASSLQGWTEAFF.

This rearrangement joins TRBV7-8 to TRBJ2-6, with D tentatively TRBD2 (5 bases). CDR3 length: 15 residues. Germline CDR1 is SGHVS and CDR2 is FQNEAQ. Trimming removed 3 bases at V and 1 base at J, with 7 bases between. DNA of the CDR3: TGTGCCAGCAGCTTCCGGGGATCTGGGGCCAACGTCCTGACTTTC. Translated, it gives CASSFRGSGANVLTF.

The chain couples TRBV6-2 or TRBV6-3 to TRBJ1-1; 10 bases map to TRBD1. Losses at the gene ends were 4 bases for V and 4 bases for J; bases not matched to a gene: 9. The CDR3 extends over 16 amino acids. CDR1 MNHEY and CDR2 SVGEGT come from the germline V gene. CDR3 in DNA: TGTGCCAGCAGTTCGCGTCGGACAGGGGGAAGCACTGAAGCTTTCTTT. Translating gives CASSSRRTGGSTEAFF.

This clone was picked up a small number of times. The CDR3 here is CSAKILAGQFF. The CDR3 DNA sequence: TGCAGTGCCAAGATCCTAGCGGGACAGTTCTTC. V gene TRBV20-1 combines with J gene TRBJ2-1; 9 bases map to TRBD2. The germline gives CDR1 DFQATT, CDR2 SNEGSKA (reference sequence). V lost 6 bases and J lost 13; bases outside the gene matches: 7. The CDR3 loop spans 11 amino acids.

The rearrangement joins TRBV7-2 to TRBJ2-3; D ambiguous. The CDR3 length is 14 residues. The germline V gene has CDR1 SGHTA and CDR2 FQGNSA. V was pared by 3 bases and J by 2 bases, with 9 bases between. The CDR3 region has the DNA TGTGCCAGCAGCTTCGTGGCCCTCACAGATACGCAGTATTTT. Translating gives CASSFVALTDTQYF.

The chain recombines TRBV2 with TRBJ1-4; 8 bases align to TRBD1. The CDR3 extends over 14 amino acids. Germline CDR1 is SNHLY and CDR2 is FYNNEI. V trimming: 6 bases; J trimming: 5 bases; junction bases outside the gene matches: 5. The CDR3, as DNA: TGTGCCAGCAGCATCAGGACAGGGAATGAAAAACTGTTTTTT. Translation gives CASSIRTGNEKLFF.

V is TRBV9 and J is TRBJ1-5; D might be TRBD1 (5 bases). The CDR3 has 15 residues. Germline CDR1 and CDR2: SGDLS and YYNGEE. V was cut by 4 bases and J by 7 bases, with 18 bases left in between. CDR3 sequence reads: CASSPFGGERQPQHF. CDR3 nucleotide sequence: TGTGCCAGCAGCCCCTTCGGGGGGGAGAGGCAGCCCCAGCATTTT.

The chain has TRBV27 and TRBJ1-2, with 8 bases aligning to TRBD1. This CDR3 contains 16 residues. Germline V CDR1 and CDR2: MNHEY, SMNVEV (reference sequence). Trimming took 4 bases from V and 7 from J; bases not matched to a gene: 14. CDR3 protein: CASSSRDRRGKGGYTF. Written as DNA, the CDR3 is TGTGCCAGCAGTTCCCGGGACAGGCGGGGGAAAGGTGGCTACACCTTC.

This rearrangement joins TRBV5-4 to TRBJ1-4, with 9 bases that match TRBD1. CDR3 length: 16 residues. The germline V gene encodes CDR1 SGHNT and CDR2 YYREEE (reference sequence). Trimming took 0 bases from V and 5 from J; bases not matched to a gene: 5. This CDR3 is CASSLGGQGSNEKLFF. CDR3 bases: TGTGCCAGCAGCTTGGGTGGACAGGGGTCGAATGAAAAACTGTTTTTT.

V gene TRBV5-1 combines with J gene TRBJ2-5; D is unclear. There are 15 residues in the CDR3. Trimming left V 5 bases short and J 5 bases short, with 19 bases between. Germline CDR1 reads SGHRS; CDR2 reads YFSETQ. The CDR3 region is CASRRTLLVKETQYF. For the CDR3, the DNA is TGCGCCAGCAGGAGAACTCTGCTAGTGAAGGAGACCCAGTACTTC.

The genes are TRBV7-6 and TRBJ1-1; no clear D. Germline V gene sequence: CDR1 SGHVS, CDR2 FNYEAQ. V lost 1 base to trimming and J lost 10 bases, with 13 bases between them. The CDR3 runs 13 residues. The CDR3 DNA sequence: TGTGCCAGCAGCTTAGACCCCCGGGGTGCAGCTTTCTTT. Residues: CASSLDPRGAAFF.

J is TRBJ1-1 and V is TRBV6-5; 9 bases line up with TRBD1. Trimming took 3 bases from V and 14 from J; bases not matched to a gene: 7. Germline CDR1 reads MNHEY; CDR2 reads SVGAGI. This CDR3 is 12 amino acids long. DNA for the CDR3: TGTGCCAGCAGTTATGCCGGGACAGGGTACTTCTTT. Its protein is CASSYAGTGYFF.